This TCR beta chain comes out of a study of cytomegalovirus exposure and HLA in healthy donors. Turning to the study itself: Of some 360 genotyped donors, around 76% clustered with self-reported Caucasian donors.

On this clone: Its specificity is not known.

Overall study results and limits: Earlier results showed most TCR beta V segments being productive about 87% or about 30% of the time.

The PCR made use of 60 Vbeta and 13 Jbeta primers. This table comes from immunoSEQ multiplex PCR, and its TCRdb copy is limited to in-frame clones, with some not included. This sample has about 150,000 clones; under 70% occur once, and the top ten carry about 3%. Germline CDR1 is MNHEY and CDR2 is SMNVEV (reference sequence). Deletions cut 2 bases from V and 10 bases from J, with 6 bases between. The CDR3 is 12 residues long. Those who donated were healthy bone marrow donors. The TCR sequence derives from a woman in her 30s in good health and CMV-seropositive. The sequencing sample was made of PBMCs. The rearrangement joins TRBV27 to TRBJ1-6; D gene ambiguous. The CDR3 DNA reads as TGTGCCAGCAGTTTAGCCCGGTCACCCCTCCACTTT. Translated: CASSLARSPLHF.